This TCR beta chain was recorded in a study of blood T cell repertoires in COVID-19. This CDR3 has 16 residues. Germline assignment: CDR1 LGHDT and CDR2 YNNKEL (reference sequence). Unmatched junction bases numbered 6, after V lost 3 bases and J lost 0 bases. Here immunoSEQ multiplex PCR was the method, and the copy in TCRdb shows in-frame clones only, minus some. In the table there are more than 120,000 clones, 87% of which are singletons. This receptor was taken from a woman aged 45-59 years with acute or convalescent COVID-19. The source material was peripheral blood. V usage is TRBV3-1 (or the pseudogene TRBV3-2) and J usage is TRBJ2-7; 9 bases align to TRBD2. CDR3 nucleotide sequence: TGTGCCAGCAGCCAGGGGAGACTAGCGGCCTCCTACGAGCAGTACTTC. It specifies CASSQGRLAASYEQYF.